The 30 T cell receptor beta chains listed next were all sequenced from one sample in a study of beta chain features in type 1 diabetes. Investigators reverse transcribed all isolated RNA, so they sequenced expressed TCRB transcripts. Method: immunoSEQ multiplex PCR; TCRdb's copy keeps in-frame clones and lacks some. The table includes over 700,000 clones, roughly a sixth detected once. What was sequenced was naive CD4+ T cells from blood. These receptors came from a woman aged 18-35 years in good health.

This clone was recorded a few times. J is TRBJ1-1 and V is TRBV14, with 8 bases matching TRBD1. The CDR3 length is 13 residues. With V trimmed by 6 bases and J by 4 bases, 4 bases remained unmatched. Germline CDR1 and CDR2: SGHDN and FVKESK. DNA for the CDR3: TGTGCCAGCAGTCGCGACAGGGGCACTGAAGCTTTCTTT. As protein: CASSRDRGTEAFF.

The chain is built from TRBV6-5 and TRBJ1-1; D remains ambiguous. The CDR3 spans 14 residues. The germline V gene encodes CDR1 MNHEY and CDR2 SVGAGI. V was trimmed by 0 bases and J by 5 bases, leaving 10 bases between them. The CDR3 protein is CASSYSMFGTEAFF. The CDR3 DNA reads as TGTGCCAGCAGTTACTCGATGTTTGGGACTGAAGCTTTCTTT.

V and J are TRBV7-2 and TRBJ2-7; D perhaps matches TRBD2 (6 bases). The V and J ends lost 4 bases and 7 bases respectively, with 11 bases between them. CDR1 is SGHTA and CDR2 is FQGNSA in the germline V gene. This CDR3 spans 12 amino acids. CDR3 amino acids: CASSSWTTEQYF. The CDR3 region has the DNA TGTGCCAGCAGCTCCTGGACTACGGAGCAGTACTTC.

The chain employs TRBV9 and TRBJ1-4, with a tentative D call TRBD1 (5 bases). The length of the CDR3 is 17 residues. Germline assignment: CDR1 SGDLS and CDR2 YYNGEE. V was cut by 4 bases and J by 8 bases, with 24 bases left in between. CDR3 sequence reads: CASSFGALPRAGEKLFF. CDR3 coding DNA: TGTGCCAGCAGCTTTGGTGCTTTACCCAGGGCAGGGGAAAAACTGTTTTTT.

The chain uses TRBV28 and TRBJ1-2, with 8 nucleotides matching TRBD1. Germline V gives CDR1 MDHEN, CDR2 SYDVKM. CDR3 length: 15 residues. Germline trimming cut 4 bases from V and 6 bases from J; bases unmatched to any gene: 10. The CDR3 reads CASSYQQGASNGYTF. The DNA for the CDR3 is TGTGCCAGCAGTTATCAGCAGGGGGCGTCGAATGGCTACACCTTC.

In this sample, this clone turned up a few times. The chain joins TRBV29-1 to TRBJ1-2; D gene unclear. CDR3 length: 12 amino acids. Per germline, CDR1 SQVTM and CDR2 ANQGSEA. Trimming pared 4 bases from V and 4 bases from J, leaving 10 bases between. In nucleotides, the CDR3 is TGCAGCGTTGGTAGTTGGAGCTATGGCTACACCTTC. Its protein is CSVGSWSYGYTF.

The chain has TRBV7-2 and TRBJ2-3, with 10 bases fitting TRBD2. The CDR3 covers 15 residues. V was pared by 5 bases and J by 2 bases, with 4 bases of the junction left unmatched. The germline V gene encodes CDR1 SGHTA and CDR2 FQGNSA. This chain's CDR3 is CASSPTSGHTDTQYF. CDR3 coding DNA: TGTGCCAGCAGCCCGACTAGCGGGCACACAGATACGCAGTATTTT.

The chain employs TRBV12-5 and TRBJ2-1; TRBD2 matches at 8 bases. CDR1 is LGHNT and CDR2 is FRNRAP in the germline V gene. The CDR3 consists of 17 residues. With 5 bases clipped from V and 8 bases from J, the junction kept 17 bases outside the gene matches. CDR3 in DNA: TGTGCTAGTGGTACCGGGGTAGCGGGAAGGGCTGCGGATGAGCAGTTCTTC. Translated: CASGTGVAGRAADEQFF.

This clone has a handful of counts. The CDR3 region is CASSLSAGGGTDTQYF. The DNA of the CDR3 is TGTGCCAGCAGCTTGAGTGCGGGAGGAGGCACAGATACGCAGTATTTT. This rearrangement joins TRBV5-4 to TRBJ2-3; 8 nucleotides match TRBD2. Germline CDR1 and CDR2: SGHNT and YYREEE (reference sequence). Losses at the gene ends were 1 base for V and 1 base for J; bases not matched to a gene: 5. This CDR3 is built from 16 residues.

This clone occurred once. The V call is TRBV6-5, the J call TRBJ1-4; the match to TRBD1 covers 9 bases. The CDR3 extends over 15 amino acids. Germline V gives CDR1 MNHEY, CDR2 SVGAGI. The V segment lost 6 bases and the J segment 5 bases; nucleotides outside the gene matches: 7. The CDR3 DNA sequence: TGTGCCAGCAGATCAGGACAGGGGTTGAATGAAAAACTGTTTTTT. Translation: CASRSGQGLNEKLFF.

This clone was counted between two and nine times. The rearrangement links TRBV28 to TRBJ2-5; 9 nucleotides align to TRBD2. The trim removed 7 bases at V and 5 bases at J, leaving 14 bases unmatched. The V gene's germline CDR1 is MDHEN and CDR2 SYDVKM. This CDR3 is built from 16 residues. CDR3 sequence (DNA): TGTGCCAGCACCCTGGGGCTAGCGGGATTTTGGGAGACCCAGTACTTC. It specifies CASTLGLAGFWETQYF.

The chain carries TRBV5-1 and TRBJ2-1, with 8 nucleotides matching TRBD2. Germline V gene lookup returns CDR1 SGHRS and CDR2 YFSETQ. Trimming took 4 bases from V and 0 from J; bases not matched to a gene: 6. CDR3 length: 16 residues. The CDR3 bases are TGCGCCAGCAGCCTTCCAGGGACTAGCTCCTACAATGAGCAGTTCTTC. The encoded protein is CASSLPGTSSYNEQFF.

This clone was counted only a few times. The chain recombines TRBV13 with TRBJ2-2; no firm D call. Trimming took off 5 bases at V and 4 bases at J, with 14 bases between the two ends. CDR1 PRHDT and CDR2 FYEKMQ come from the germline V gene (reference sequence). The CDR3 length is 15 residues. The CDR3: CASSPPLRSTGELFF. The CDR3 DNA reads TGTGCCAGCAGCCCCCCCTTACGTAGCACCGGGGAGCTGTTTTTT.

This clone appeared a single time. The J gene is TRBJ2-3, the V gene TRBV6-7; D remains unclear. TRBV6-7 is an ORF, and what it does is uncertain. The length of the CDR3 is 11 residues. V was shortened by 8 bases and J by 6 bases, with 9 bases between the two germline ends. The CDR3 protein is CASLDTDTQYF. Here the CDR3 DNA reads TGTGCCAGCCTCGACACGGATACGCAGTATTTT.

In this sample, this clone turned up a few times. The genes are TRBV19 and TRBJ2-1; TRBD2 agrees at 9 bases. The CDR3 runs 15 residues. Germline CDR1 reads LNHDA; CDR2 reads SQIVND (reference sequence). Trimming took 3 bases from V and 8 from J; bases not matched to a gene: 8. The CDR3 region is CASSIGREGLDEQFF. The CDR3 DNA follows: TGTGCCAGTAGTATTGGGCGGGAGGGCCTCGATGAGCAGTTCTTC.

This clone was observed a handful of times. V gene TRBV4-3 combines with J gene TRBJ2-1; 9 nucleotides match TRBD2. Losses at the gene ends were 0 bases for V and 7 bases for J; bases not matched to a gene: 10. Germline V CDR1 and CDR2: LGHNA, YSLEER. The CDR3 has 17 residues. The CDR3 region has the DNA TGCGCCAGCAGCCAAGATTCCGTAGCGGGAGTTCGGAATGAGCAGTTCTTC. Its protein product is CASSQDSVAGVRNEQFF.

J is TRBJ2-2 and V is TRBV5-1; 7 nucleotides line up with TRBD2. The CDR3 length is 16 residues. The V gene's germline CDR1 is SGHRS and CDR2 YFSETQ. V lost 2 bases, J lost 1 base, and 5 bases stayed unmatched. The CDR3 sequence is CASSLRAGLNTGELFF. The CDR3 bases are TGCGCCAGCAGCTTAAGAGCGGGACTGAACACCGGGGAGCTGTTTTTT.

This clone was seen only a few times. In nucleotides, the CDR3 is TGCGCCAGCAGCTTGACTAGTGGGACAGATACGCAGTATTTT. It codes for CASSLTSGTDTQYF. The chain has TRBV5-1 and TRBJ2-3; D possibly corresponds to TRBD2 (5 bases). The CDR3 is 14 amino acids. Trimming shortened V by 1 base and J by 3 bases, and 9 bases separated the two germline ends. CDR1 and CDR2 from the germline V gene are SGHRS and YFSETQ.

This rearrangement joins TRBV4-3 to TRBJ2-3; D remains ambiguous. Per the germline V gene, CDR1 is LGHNA and CDR2 is YSLEER. V lost 0 bases and J 8 bases, leaving 9 bases between the germline ends. CDR3 length equals 13 residues. The CDR3 DNA reads TGCGCCAGCAGCCAAGACCGAGTCGGTACGCAGTATTTT. Its translation: CASSQDRVGTQYF.

The chain links TRBV7-2 to TRBJ2-5; D may correspond to TRBD1 or TRBD2 (5 bases each). Per the germline V gene, CDR1 is SGHTA and CDR2 is FQGNSA. Trimming shortened V by 5 bases and J by 9 bases, and 10 bases separated the two germline ends. The CDR3 sequence is 11 residues long. CDR3 loop: CASSLLGAQYF. The CDR3 coding sequence is TGTGCCAGCAGCCTCCTGGGGGCCCAGTACTTC.

Note on this clone: With a much larger clone just one base away, this may be a read error. The chain recombines TRBV7-2 with TRBJ1-2; weak D call: TRBD1 (5 bases). V lost 5 bases and J 5 bases, leaving 9 bases between the germline ends. The CDR3 consists of 12 residues. Per the germline V gene, CDR1 is SGHTA and CDR2 is FQGNSA. CDR3 protein: CASSPGGYGYTF. Here the CDR3 DNA reads TGTGCCAGCAGCCCCGGGGGGTATGGCTACACCTTC.

This clone turned up a few times. J is TRBJ2-5 and V is TRBV29-1; 8 nucleotides line up with TRBD1. The germline gives CDR1 SQVTM, CDR2 ANQGSEA. Trimming removed 7 bases from V and 5 bases from J; junction bases left unmatched: 6. The CDR3 runs to 12 residues. The CDR3 DNA is TGCAGCGGATCTCAGGGGGCTGAGACCCAGTACTTC. Amino acids: CSGSQGAETQYF.

The table lists this clone with a few counts. The chain uses TRBV6-4 and TRBJ2-1, with D maybe TRBD1 (6 bases). The CDR3 spans 16 residues. CDR1 and CDR2 (germline): MRHNA, SNTAGT. Deletions cut 0 bases from V and 3 bases from J, with 12 bases between. The DNA for the CDR3 is TGTGCCAGCAGTGACTCGATGGGGACACACTACAATGAGCAGTTCTTC. Protein product: CASSDSMGTHYNEQFF.

The rearrangement links TRBV18 to TRBJ1-4, with D possibly matching TRBD1 (5 bases). There are 14 residues in the CDR3. CDR1 and CDR2 (germline): KGHSH, LQKENI. Trimming left V 6 bases short and J 0 bases short, with 8 bases between. The CDR3 is CASSQTATNEKLFF. CDR3 DNA sequence: TGTGCCAGCTCGCAGACAGCAACTAATGAAAAACTGTTTTTT.

The chain couples TRBV2 to TRBJ1-1; 7 positions match TRBD1. The CDR3 sequence is 13 residues long. Unmatched junction bases numbered 6, after V lost 10 bases and J lost 1 base. Germline assignment: CDR1 SNHLY and CDR2 FYNNEI. The CDR3 coding sequence is TGTGCCACCACCGGGACAGAGAACACTGAAGCTTTCTTT. As protein: CATTGTENTEAFF.

This clone was seen only a few times. The chain recombines TRBV28 with TRBJ2-7; D unclear. The germline CDR1 and CDR2 sequences are MDHEN and SYDVKM. Trimming left V 6 bases short and J 4 bases short, with 19 bases between. There are 15 residues in the CDR3. The CDR3 is CASRAYPKGPYEQYF. DNA for the CDR3: TGTGCCAGCAGGGCGTACCCAAAGGGTCCTTACGAGCAGTACTTC.

This clone was counted only a few times. The rearrangement links TRBV2 to TRBJ2-1; unclear D gene. The V and J ends lost 7 bases and 0 bases respectively, with 13 bases between them. This CDR3 spans 15 amino acids. Germline CDR1 and CDR2: SNHLY and FYNNEI. DNA of the CDR3: TGTGCCAGCAAGTTCGACTTAAGCTCCTACAATGAGCAGTTCTTC. It codes for CASKFDLSSYNEQFF.

V is TRBV5-6 and J is TRBJ2-1; D unclear. The V gene lost 0 bases and the J gene lost 7 bases, with 14 bases spanning the gap. Germline V gene lookup returns CDR1 SGHDT and CDR2 YYEEEE. The CDR3 extends over 15 amino acids. The CDR3 is CASSLGSTSINEQFF. CDR3 DNA sequence: TGTGCCAGCAGCTTGGGGAGCACAAGCATTAATGAGCAGTTCTTC.

The CDR3 DNA reads TGCGCCAGCATGGCTGTGGCGGAGTCGGGTAGTACCGGGGAGCTGTTTTTT. Protein product: CASMAVAESGSTGELFF. V gene TRBV10-1 combines with J gene TRBJ2-2; D not certain. Trimming left V 7 bases short and J 5 bases short, with 23 bases between. Per germline, CDR1 WNHNN and CDR2 SYGVQD (reference sequence). CDR3 length equals 17 residues.

This sequence joins TRBV7-9 and TRBJ1-4; maybe TRBD1 (6 bases). CDR3 size: 16 residues. Germline values: CDR1 SEHNR, CDR2 FQNEAQ (reference sequence). Deletions cut 0 bases from V and 0 bases from J, with 8 bases between. The CDR3 here is CASSLARGSTNEKLFF. The CDR3 bases are TGTGCCAGCAGCTTAGCGAGGGGGTCAACTAATGAAAAACTGTTTTTT.